This T cell receptor (gamma chain) was sequenced during a study of intestinal T cells in coeliac disease. Study-level background: In the TRG cohort, coeliac patients were much younger than controls.

As regards this clone: What it binds is unknown.

TRG repertoires were amplified with LymphoTrack primers from approximately 190 ng of biopsy DNA. TCRdb reprocessed the multiplex PCR reads using CATT. The table has about 770 gamma-chain clones, 50% seen once. The V segment lost 8 bases and the J segment 11 bases; nucleotides outside the gene matches: 15. This CDR3 contains 14 residues. Findings and limits, study-wide: PCR duplicates were indistinguishable from repeated CDR3 amino acid sequences. Some TCR sequences were likely missing due to degraded FFPE-derived DNA. With TRG, around 94% of biopsies (most of the 54) were classified correctly.

Genomic DNA came from ten 5-µm formalin-fixed paraffin-embedded scrolls per case. The clonotype comes from a human donor with celiac disease. Sample: a duodenal biopsy. The chain couples TRGV10 to TRGJP1. TRGV10 is recorded as an ORF, its role being uncertain. The CDR3 loop is CAAWELNREWFKIF. CDR3 in DNA: TGTGCTGCGTGGGAACTTAATCGCGAGTGGTTCAAGATATTT.